These 6 T cell receptor beta chains were all obtained from the same sample, sequenced in a study of technical replicates of blood from several donors (TCRdb year 2017). The receptor library was made with the immunoSEQ multiplex PCR assay. Imported from immuneACCESS, the table was reduced by TCRdb to in-frame sequences with V and J called. These copies leave out some clones; in studies compared against another copy, an unresolved V gene accounts for under half, and the cause of the remainder is not known. The sample data list some 84,000 clones, and roughly 91% of these were observed just once. The ten largest clones take up about 0.39% of the sample. Material: T cells isolated from PBMCs. The receptors derive from a human donor in good health.

The chain has TRBV19 and TRBJ2-1; weak D call: TRBD2 (6 bases). With 9 bases removed from V and 6 bases from J, the gap between germline ends came to 9 bases. The CDR3 sequence is 11 residues long. Germline loops: CDR1 LNHDA, CDR2 SQIVND (reference sequence). Written as DNA, the CDR3 is TGTGCCAGCCAGACTAGCAATGAGCAGTTCTTC. Translation: CASQTSNEQFF. Variable domain in full (rest from reference TRBV19 and TRBJ2-1): DGGITQSPKYLFRKEGQNVTLSCEQNLNHDAMYWYRQDPGQGLRLIYYSQIVNDFQKGDIAEGYSVSREKKESFPLTVTSAQKNPTAFYLCASQTSNEQFFGPGTRLTVL.

This chain connects TRBV18 to TRBJ2-5; D not certain. The germline V gene has CDR1 KGHSH and CDR2 LQKENI. CDR3 size: 13 residues. The V end lost 2 bases, the J end lost 5 bases, and 9 bases lay between the germline ends. The DNA of the CDR3 is TGTGCCAGCTCACCATCGGTAGTGGAGACCCAGTACTTC. Its translation is CASSPSVVETQYF.

This clone was picked up one time. The CDR3 DNA reads TGTGCCAGCTCACCACCCGGGACAGGGGTCGCTTACGAGCAGTACTTC. Translating gives CASSPPGTGVAYEQYF. The J gene is TRBJ2-7, the V gene TRBV18, with 10 bases aligning to TRBD1. CDR1 and CDR2 (germline): KGHSH, LQKENI. With V trimmed by 0 bases and J by 4 bases, 6 bases remained unmatched. This CDR3 is built from 16 residues.

The genes are TRBV15 and TRBJ1-4; no clear D. This CDR3 region has 13 residues. V dropped 2 bases and J dropped 8 bases, with 9 bases sitting between them. Germline V gene sequence: CDR1 LNHNV, CDR2 YYDKDF (reference sequence). CDR3 DNA sequence: TGTGCCACCAGCAGACTAGGTCAGGAAAAACTGTTTTTT. Translation: CATSRLGQEKLFF.

J is TRBJ2-1 and V is TRBV9; 12 bases agree with TRBD2. Trimming at V came to 2 bases and at J to 8 bases, leaving 11 bases not matched to a gene. This CDR3 contains 17 residues. Per the germline V gene, CDR1 is SGDLS and CDR2 is YYNGEE. CDR3 sequence reads: CASSVKPTSGRTHEQFF. CDR3 bases: TGTGCCAGCAGCGTCAAACCGACTAGCGGGAGAACCCATGAGCAGTTCTTC.

This rearrangement joins TRBV11-2 to TRBJ1-4; D not resolved. Germline lookup yields CDR1 SGHAT and CDR2 FQNNGV. CDR3 length: 13 residues. Trimming removed 2 bases at V and 13 bases at J, with 14 bases between. DNA for the CDR3: TGTGCCAGCAGCTTAATGGAGAGTCGGGGACTGTTTTTT. As protein: CASSLMESRGLFF.